This T cell receptor beta chain was observed in a study of cytomegalovirus exposure and HLA in healthy donors. With 9 bases removed from V and 4 bases from J, the gap between germline ends came to 19 bases. This CDR3 is built from 15 residues. Per the germline V gene, CDR1 is MDHEN and CDR2 is SYDVKM. Study-wide findings and caveats: In a later analysis, TCR beta V- and J-gene trimming showed a link to a missense DCLRE1C variant. Reportedly, cytomegalovirus status was diagnosed with high sensitivity and specificity. TRBV6-2, TRBV6-3 and other indistinguishable V segments were excluded.

With 60 Vbeta and 13 Jbeta primers, the PCR was carried out. Clones were sequenced by immunoSEQ multiplex PCR, and TCRdb holds only the in-frame ones, with some missing. The table has roughly 150,000 clones, roughly 80% seen once. A remark on this clone: Its antigen remains unknown.

The sequence came from a man aged 18 to 30 in good health and CMV-seropositive. V gene TRBV28 combines with J gene TRBJ1-5, with D possibly being TRBD1 (5 bases). Sequencing was performed on PBMCs. The CDR3 loop reads CASTGETFTNQPQHF. CDR3 in DNA: TGTGCCAGTACAGGCGAAACATTTACTAATCAGCCCCAGCATTTT. Full variable domain (remainder filled in from reference TRBV28 and TRBJ1-5): DVKVTQSSRYLVKRTGEKVFLECVQDMDHENMFWYRQDPGLGLRLIYFSYDVKMKEKGDIPEGYSVSREKKERFSLILESASTNQTSMYLCASTGETFTNQPQHFGDGTRLSIL.